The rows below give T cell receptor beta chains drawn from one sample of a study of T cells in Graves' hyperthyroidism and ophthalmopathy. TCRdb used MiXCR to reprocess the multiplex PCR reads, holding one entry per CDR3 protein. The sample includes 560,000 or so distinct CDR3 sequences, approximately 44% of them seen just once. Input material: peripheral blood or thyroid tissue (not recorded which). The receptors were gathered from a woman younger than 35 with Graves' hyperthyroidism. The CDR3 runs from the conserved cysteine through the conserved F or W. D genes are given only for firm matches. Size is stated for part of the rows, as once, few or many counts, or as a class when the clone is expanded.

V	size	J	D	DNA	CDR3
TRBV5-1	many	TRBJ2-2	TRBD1	TGTGCCAGCAGTTTAGGGACAGGGGACACCGGGGAGCTGTTTTTT	CASSLGTGDTGELFF
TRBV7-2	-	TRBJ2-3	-	TGTGCCAGCAGCATCTCGGTTAGCACAGATACGCAGTATTTT	CASSISVSTDTQYF
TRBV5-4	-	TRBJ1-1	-	TGTGCCAGCTCACCTTCCCGTATGAACACTGAAGCTTTCTTT	CASSPSRMNTEAFF
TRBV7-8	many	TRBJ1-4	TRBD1	TGTGCCAGCAGCTTAGCGAGGGCAGGGGGTGGAAGGATGTTTTTT	CASSLARAGGGRMFF
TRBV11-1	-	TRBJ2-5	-	TGTGCCAGCAGCGACTGGGAATGGCAAGAGACCCAGTACTTC	CASSDWEWQETQYF
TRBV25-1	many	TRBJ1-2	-	TGTGCCAGCAGTGAAGAGACAGACTACTATGGCTACACCTTC	CASSEETDYYGYTF
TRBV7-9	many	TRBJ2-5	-	TGTGCCAGCAGCGACGAAAGAGCGAGGTGGGAGACCCAGTACTTC	CASSDERARWETQYF
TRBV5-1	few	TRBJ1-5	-	TGCGCCAGCAGCTTGTACGGAGATAGCAATCAGCCCCAGCATTTT	CASSLYGDSNQPQHF
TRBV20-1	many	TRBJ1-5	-	TGCAGTACGGGGGTTGGTAGCAATCAGCCCCAGCATTTT	CSTGVGSNQPQHF
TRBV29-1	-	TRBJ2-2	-	TGCAGCGGCAGGGCGAACACCGGGGAGCTGTTTTTT	CSGRANTGELFF
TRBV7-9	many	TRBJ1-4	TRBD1	TGTGCCAGCAGCTTTCGACAGGGGGTTGAAGAAAAACTGTTTTTT	CASSFRQGVEEKLFF
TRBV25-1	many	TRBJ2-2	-	TGTGCCAGCAGTGAGAGACTCACCGGGGAGCTGTTTTTT	CASSERLTGELFF
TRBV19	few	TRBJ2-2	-	TGTGCCAGTATCGACATCTACTACACCGGGGAGCTGTTTTTT	CASIDIYYTGELFF
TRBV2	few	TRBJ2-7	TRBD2	TGTGCCAGCAGTCCGACTAGCGGGCTCGAGCAGTACTTC	CASSPTSGLEQYF
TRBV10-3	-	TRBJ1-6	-	TGTGCCATTAGAAGCTCCTATAATTCACCCCTCCACTTT	CAIRSSYNSPLHF
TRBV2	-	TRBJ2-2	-	TGTGCCAGCAGCCGGCCCCCGGACACCGGGGAGCTGTTTTTT	CASSRPPDTGELFF
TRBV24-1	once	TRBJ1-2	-	TGTGCCACCAGTGATTGGGACGGATCAGTCTATGGCTACACCTTC	CATSDWDGSVYGYTF
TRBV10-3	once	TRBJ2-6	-	TGTGCCTGGAGTGTAACTGGGGCCAACGTCCTGACTTTC	CAWSVTGANVLTF
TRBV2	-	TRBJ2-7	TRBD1	TGTGCCAGCAGTGAACCGTTGGAGCAGGCAGGGGGCTACGAGCAGTACTTC	CASSEPLEQAGGYEQYF
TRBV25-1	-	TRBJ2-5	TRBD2	TGTGCCAGCAGCCTGGGAGGGTACCGGGAACACCAAGAGACCCAGTACTTC	CASSLGGYREHQETQYF
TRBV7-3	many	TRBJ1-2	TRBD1	TGTGCCAGCAGTAGTGACAGGGGCTATGGCTACACCTTC	CASSSDRGYGYTF
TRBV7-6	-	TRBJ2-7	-	TGTGCCAGCAACATAGGGGAGACGCCTACGGATGAGCAGTACTTC	CASNIGETPTDEQYF
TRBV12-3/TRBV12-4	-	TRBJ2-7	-	TGTGCCAGCAGTTTCCCCACAGGCGGACCACACCATACCTACGAGCAGTACTTC	CASSFPTGGPHHTYEQYF